The text below deals with one T cell receptor beta chain. Its ends do not fully match the called genes, so a read error is possible. The data stem from a study of CD8+CD57+ T cells in acquired aplastic anemia. TCR beta VDJ combinations and CDR3 sequences were profiled from genomic DNA. TCRdb reprocessed the reads via MiXCR and lists one record per CDR3 protein. This repertoire shows around 200,000 distinct CDR3 sequences, over 60% found once; its top ten account for about 29%. Germline V lookup: CDR1 SGHRS, CDR2 YFSETQ. The CDR3 loop spans 14 amino acids. The chain carries TRBV5-1 and TRBJ2-7; D call uncertain. This TCR was sampled from a human donor in good health. Material: sorted CD4+, CD8+, or CD8+CD57+ T cells (not recorded which) from PBMCs. The CDR3 sequence: CASSLASNTYERYF. CDR3 coding DNA: TGCGCCAGCAGCTTGGCGTCGAATACCTACGAGCGGTACTTC.